This T cell receptor beta chain was documented in a study of tumor-infiltrating lymphocytes in primary liver carcinoma. Study-wide background: Ages ranged from 30 to 69, with HCC or mixed HCC-cholangiocarcinoma. Every sample contained roughly 3.5 to 7.13 million productive TCRbeta reads, and these numbers were similar from one tissue type to another.

Starting material of 500 ng total RNA yielded TCR beta cDNA via a constant-region primer. Slightly modified ARM-PCR with three nested multiplex PCR rounds yielded TCR beta libraries. Each of the first two PCR rounds ran approximately 10 cycles with TRBV1-TRBV30 forward and C-beta reverse primers. TCRdb reanalysed the multiplex PCR reads using MiXCR and keeps one entry per CDR3 protein. Among approximately 92,000 distinct CDR3 sequences listed, about 70% were seen once. The source material, 20-30 mg of unsorted bulk tissue, was used to co-extract RNA and DNA. This clonotype was counted at least ten times. Its specificity is unknown. V trimming: 0 bases; J trimming: 10 bases; junction bases outside the gene matches: 3. Germline V CDR1 and CDR2: SGHRS, YFSETQ. The CDR3 length is 14 residues. Whole-study findings and limits: With p = 0.039, the top-250-clone fraction in tumors significantly exceeded that in blood.

The sequence was collected from a man aged 35 to 55 with primary liver carcinoma and hepatitis B virus infection. The sequenced material came from tumor-adjacent normal liver tissue. The chain carries TRBV5-1 and TRBJ2-1; 11 bases are a match to TRBD2. CDR3 protein: CASSLGLAGGEQFF. The CDR3 nucleotides are TGCGCCAGCAGCTTGGGGCTAGCGGGAGGAGAGCAGTTCTTC.